The 4 T cell receptor beta chains presented below share a single source sample, sequenced in a study of response to subunit inactivated influenza vaccine (dated by TCRdb to 2016 to 2018). The library came from RT-PCR. Sequencing took place on an Illumina HiSeq 2500. TCRdb passed the public sequencing reads through fastp at Q25 and MiXCR, retaining productive beta sequences. Rows merge per CDR3 protein into single entries with the most common DNA and genes. The sample profile shows about 620,000 distinct CDR3 sequences; around 10% of them were found once. The top ten clones comprise roughly 11% of the sample. This sample was also put to use in a study of T cells expressing NK-cell markers. The second study's authors report: TCR beta cDNA libraries were made by 5'RACE template switching that added a universal primer site and unique molecular identifiers.

The specimen comprised PBMCs from blood, sampled on the day of vaccination. Every receptor here comes from a man aged 50 or older who received an inactivated influenza vaccine. Donor details come from another sample of the same person, matched by shared clones.

The chain recombines TRBV25-1 with TRBJ1-4; D uncertain. CDR3 length: 14 residues. V dropped 5 bases and J dropped 4 bases, with 11 bases sitting between them. From germline, CDR1 is MGHDK and CDR2 SYGVNS. CDR3 DNA sequence: TGTGCCAGCAGTCGGAGCCGGAATAATGAAAAACTGTTTTTT. As protein: CASSRSRNNEKLFF.

This clonotype turned up a few times. CDR3 sequence (DNA): TGTGCCAGCAGCTTAGCCGGGGGGACAGGAGGTTTGGATGAGCAGTTCTTC. Amino acid sequence: CASSLAGGTGGLDEQFF. This chain uses TRBV7-8 with TRBJ2-1; the D gene is possibly TRBD1 (8 bases). This CDR3 is 17 amino acids long. V lost 0 bases to trimming and J lost 8 bases, with 20 bases between them. Looked up from germline, CDR1 is SGHVS and CDR2 is FQNEAQ.

This clonotype was counted many times. The J gene is TRBJ2-5, the V gene TRBV29-1; D may match TRBD1 or TRBD2 (6 bases each). From germline, CDR1 is SQVTM and CDR2 ANQGSEA. Trimming took off 4 bases at V and 4 bases at J, with 16 bases between the two ends. The CDR3 runs to 14 residues. CDR3 in DNA: TGCAGCGTTGGAGTTTGGAGGGGGGCAGAGACCCAGTACTTC. This sequence encodes CSVGVWRGAETQYF.

This clonotype was seen only a few times. The chain is built from TRBV20-1 and TRBJ2-2; D is unresolved. Germline lookup yields CDR1 DFQATT and CDR2 SNEGSKA (reference sequence). CDR3 length: 14 amino acids. The V end was cut by 0 bases, the J end by 6 bases, with 11 bases between. The CDR3 reads CSARDLRAAGELFF. The CDR3 nucleotides read TGCAGTGCTAGAGATCTCCGAGCAGCCGGGGAGCTGTTTTTT.